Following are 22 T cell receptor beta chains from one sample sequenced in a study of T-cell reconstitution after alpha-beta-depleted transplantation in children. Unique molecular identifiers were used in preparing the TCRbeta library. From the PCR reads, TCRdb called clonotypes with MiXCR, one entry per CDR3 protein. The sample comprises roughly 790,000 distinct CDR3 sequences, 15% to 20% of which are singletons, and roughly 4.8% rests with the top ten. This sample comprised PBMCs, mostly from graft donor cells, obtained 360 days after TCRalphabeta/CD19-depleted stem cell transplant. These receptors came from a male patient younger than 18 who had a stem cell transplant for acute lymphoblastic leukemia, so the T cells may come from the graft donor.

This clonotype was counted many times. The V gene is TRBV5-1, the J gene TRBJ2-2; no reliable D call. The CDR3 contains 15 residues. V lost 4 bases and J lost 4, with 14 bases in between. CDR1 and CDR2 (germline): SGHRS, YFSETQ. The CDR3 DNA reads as TGCGCCAGCAGCGGCGGAACTTTGGTCACCGGGGAGCTGTTTTTT. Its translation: CASSGGTLVTGELFF.

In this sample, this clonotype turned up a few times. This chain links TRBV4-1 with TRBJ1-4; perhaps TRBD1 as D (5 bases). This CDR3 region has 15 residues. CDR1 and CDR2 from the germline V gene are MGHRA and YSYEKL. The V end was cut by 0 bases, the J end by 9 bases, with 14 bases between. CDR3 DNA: TGCGCCAGCAGCCAAGATCTGGGGGGAGCGAAAAAACTGTTTTTT. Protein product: CASSQDLGGAKKLFF.

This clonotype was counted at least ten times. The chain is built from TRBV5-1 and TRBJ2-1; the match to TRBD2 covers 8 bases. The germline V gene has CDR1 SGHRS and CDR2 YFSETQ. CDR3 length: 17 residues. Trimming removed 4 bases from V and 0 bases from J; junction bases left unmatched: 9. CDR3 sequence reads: CASSPPTSGSSYNEQFF. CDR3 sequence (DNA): TGCGCCAGCAGCCCACCGACGAGCGGGAGCTCCTACAATGAGCAGTTCTTC.

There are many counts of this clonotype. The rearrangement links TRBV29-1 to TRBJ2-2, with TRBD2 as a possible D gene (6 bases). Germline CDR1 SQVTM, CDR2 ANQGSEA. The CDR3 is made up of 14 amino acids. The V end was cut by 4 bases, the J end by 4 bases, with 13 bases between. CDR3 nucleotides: TGCAGCGTTGCGCTCCTCGGGAGCACCGGGGAGCTGTTTTTT. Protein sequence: CSVALLGSTGELFF.

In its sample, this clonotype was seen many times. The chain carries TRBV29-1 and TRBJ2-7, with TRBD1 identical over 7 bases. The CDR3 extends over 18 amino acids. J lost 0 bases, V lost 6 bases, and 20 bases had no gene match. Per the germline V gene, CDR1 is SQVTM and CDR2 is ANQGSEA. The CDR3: CSVVRQGPAWPSSYEQYF. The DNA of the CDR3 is TGCAGCGTGGTAAGACAGGGTCCCGCCTGGCCCTCCTCCTACGAGCAGTACTTC.

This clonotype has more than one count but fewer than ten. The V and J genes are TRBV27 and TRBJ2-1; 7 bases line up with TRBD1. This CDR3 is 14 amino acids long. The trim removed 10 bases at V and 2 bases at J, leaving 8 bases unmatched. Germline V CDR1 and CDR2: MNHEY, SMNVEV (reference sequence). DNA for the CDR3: TGTGCCATCAGCCGACAGGGACCCTACAATGAGCAGTTCTTC. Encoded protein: CAISRQGPYNEQFF.

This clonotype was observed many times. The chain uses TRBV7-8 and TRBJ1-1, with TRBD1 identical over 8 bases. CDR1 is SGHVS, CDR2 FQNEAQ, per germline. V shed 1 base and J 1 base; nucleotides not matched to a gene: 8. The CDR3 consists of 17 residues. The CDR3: CASSLERTGRRNTEAFF. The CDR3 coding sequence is TGTGCCAGCAGCTTAGAAAGGACAGGGCGGAGGAACACTGAAGCTTTCTTT. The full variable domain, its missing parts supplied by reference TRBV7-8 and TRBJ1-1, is GAGVSQSPRYKVAKRGQDVALRCDPISGHVSLFWYQQALGQGPEFLTYFQNEAQLDKSGLPSDRFFAERPEGSVSTLKIQRTQQEDSAVYLCASSLERTGRRNTEAFFGQGTRLTVV.

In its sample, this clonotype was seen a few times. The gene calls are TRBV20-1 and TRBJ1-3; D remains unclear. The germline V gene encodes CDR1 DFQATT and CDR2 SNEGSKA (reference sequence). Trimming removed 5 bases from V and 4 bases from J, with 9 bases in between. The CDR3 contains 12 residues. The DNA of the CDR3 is TGCAGTGCTTGGGATCAAGGAAACACCATATATTTT. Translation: CSAWDQGNTIYF.

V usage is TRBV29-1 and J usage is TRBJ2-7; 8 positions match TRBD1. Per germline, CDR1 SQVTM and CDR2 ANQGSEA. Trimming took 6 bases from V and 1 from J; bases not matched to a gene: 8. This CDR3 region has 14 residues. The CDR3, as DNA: TGCAGCGTAGGCTTGGGACAGGTATCCTACGAGCAGTACTTC. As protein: CSVGLGQVSYEQYF.

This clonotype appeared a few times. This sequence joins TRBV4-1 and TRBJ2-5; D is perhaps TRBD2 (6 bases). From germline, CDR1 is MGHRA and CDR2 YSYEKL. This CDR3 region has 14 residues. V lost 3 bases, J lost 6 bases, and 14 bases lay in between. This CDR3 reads CASSHLAVGQTQYF. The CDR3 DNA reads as TGCGCCAGCAGCCATTTAGCGGTCGGGCAGACCCAGTACTTC.

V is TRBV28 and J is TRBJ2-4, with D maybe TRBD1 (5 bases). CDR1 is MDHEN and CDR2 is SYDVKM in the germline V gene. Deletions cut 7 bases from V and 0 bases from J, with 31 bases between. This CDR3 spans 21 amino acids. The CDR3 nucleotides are TGTGCCAGCAACCGCGGCCGGCGATGGGGCGGAGAACTATTAGCCAAAAACATTCAGTACTTC. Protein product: CASNRGRRWGGELLAKNIQYF.

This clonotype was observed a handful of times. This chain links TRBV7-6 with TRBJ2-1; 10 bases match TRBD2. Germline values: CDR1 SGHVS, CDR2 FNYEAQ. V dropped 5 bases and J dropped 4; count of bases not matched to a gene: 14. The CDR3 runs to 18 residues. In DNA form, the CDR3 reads TGTGCCAGCAGCCTAACGAACTACGGGGGACTAGCGTACAATGAGCAGTTCTTC. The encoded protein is CASSLTNYGGLAYNEQFF.

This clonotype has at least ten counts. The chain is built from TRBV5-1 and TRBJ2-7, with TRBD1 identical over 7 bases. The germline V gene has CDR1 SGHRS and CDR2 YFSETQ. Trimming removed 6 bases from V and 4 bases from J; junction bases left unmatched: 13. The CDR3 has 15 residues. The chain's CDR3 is CASNRTGDVRYEQYF. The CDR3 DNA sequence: TGCGCCAGCAACCGAACAGGGGACGTCCGGTACGAGCAGTACTTC.

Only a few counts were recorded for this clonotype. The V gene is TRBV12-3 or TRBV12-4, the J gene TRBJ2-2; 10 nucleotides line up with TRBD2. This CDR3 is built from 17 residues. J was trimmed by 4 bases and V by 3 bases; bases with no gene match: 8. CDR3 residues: CASSFISGRAGTGELFF. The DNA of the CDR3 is TGTGCCAGCAGTTTTATAAGCGGGAGGGCGGGCACCGGGGAGCTGTTTTTT.

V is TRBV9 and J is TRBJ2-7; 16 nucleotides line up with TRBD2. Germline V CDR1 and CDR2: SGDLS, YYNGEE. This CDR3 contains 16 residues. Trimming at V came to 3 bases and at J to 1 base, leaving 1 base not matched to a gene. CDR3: CASSEGLAGGSYEQYF. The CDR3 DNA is TGTGCCAGCAGCGAGGGACTAGCGGGAGGGTCCTACGAGCAGTACTTC.

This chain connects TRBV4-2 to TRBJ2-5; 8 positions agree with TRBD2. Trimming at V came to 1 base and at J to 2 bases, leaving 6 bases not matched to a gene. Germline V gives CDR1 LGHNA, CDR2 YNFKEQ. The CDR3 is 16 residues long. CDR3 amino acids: CASSQASAGVQETQYF. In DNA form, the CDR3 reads TGTGCCAGCAGCCAAGCTTCAGCGGGGGTACAAGAGACCCAGTACTTC.

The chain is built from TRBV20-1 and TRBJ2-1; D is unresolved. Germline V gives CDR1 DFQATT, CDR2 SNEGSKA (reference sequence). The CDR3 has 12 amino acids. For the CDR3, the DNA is TGCAGCCCCAGTGGCAATTGGAATGAGCAGTTCTTC. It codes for CSPSGNWNEQFF.

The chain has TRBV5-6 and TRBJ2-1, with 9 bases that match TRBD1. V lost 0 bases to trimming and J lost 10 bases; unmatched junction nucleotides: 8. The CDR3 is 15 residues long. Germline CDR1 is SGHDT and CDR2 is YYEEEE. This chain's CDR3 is CASSLGDRAPYEQFF. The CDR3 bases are TGTGCCAGCAGCTTGGGGGACAGGGCGCCATACGAGCAGTTCTTC.

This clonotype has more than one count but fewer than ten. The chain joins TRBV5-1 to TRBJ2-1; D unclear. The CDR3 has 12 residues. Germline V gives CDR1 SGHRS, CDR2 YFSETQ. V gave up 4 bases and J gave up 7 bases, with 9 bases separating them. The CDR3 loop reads CASSRTQNEQFF. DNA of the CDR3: TGCGCCAGCAGCCGAACCCAGAATGAGCAGTTCTTC.

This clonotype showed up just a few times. This CDR3 is CASSPAPTSNQPQHF. As DNA, the CDR3 is TGTGCCAGCTCCCCTGCCCCGACCTCCAATCAGCCCCAGCATTTT. The chain combines TRBV18 with TRBJ1-5; D is ambiguous. Trimming took 6 bases from V and 3 from J, leaving 15 bases between them. The CDR3 consists of 15 residues. The V gene's germline CDR1 is KGHSH and CDR2 LQKENI.

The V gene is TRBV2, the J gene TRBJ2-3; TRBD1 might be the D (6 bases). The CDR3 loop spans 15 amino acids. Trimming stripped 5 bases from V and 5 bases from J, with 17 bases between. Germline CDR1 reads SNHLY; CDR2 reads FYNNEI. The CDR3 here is CASSHYRVRGDTQYF. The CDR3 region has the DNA TGTGCCAGCAGTCATTACAGGGTTCGGGGAGATACGCAGTATTTT. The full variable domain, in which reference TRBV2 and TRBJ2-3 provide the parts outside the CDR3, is EPEVTQTPSHQVTQMGQEVILRCVPISNHLYFYWYRQILGQKVEFLVSFYNNEISEKSEIFDDQFSVERPDGSNFTLKIRSTKLEDSAMYFCASSHYRVRGDTQYFGPGTRLTVL.

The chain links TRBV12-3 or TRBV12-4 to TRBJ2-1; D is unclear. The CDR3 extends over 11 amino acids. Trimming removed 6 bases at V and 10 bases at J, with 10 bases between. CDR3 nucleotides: TGTGCCAGCAGGGGTGGCTCCGAGCAGTTCTTC. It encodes CASRGGSEQFF.